This TCR beta chain derives from a study of T cells in narcolepsy. Sequencing was performed with immunoSEQ multiplex PCR; in TCRdb, only in-frame clones are kept and a portion is missing. Of about 34,000 clones detected, more than 75% appear once; the ten largest clones hold roughly 2.6%. V gave up 10 bases and J gave up 4 bases, with 19 bases separating them. The CDR3 contains 14 residues. From germline, CDR1 is KGHSH and CDR2 LQKENI. Input material: CD45RA- memory CD4+ T cells from PBMCs. This chain uses TRBV18 with TRBJ1-1, with D maybe TRBD1 (6 bases). This sequence was found in a human donor with narcolepsy. The CDR3: CATRGDTGFTEAFF. Written as DNA, the CDR3 is TGTGCCACCCGGGGGGACACAGGGTTCACTGAAGCTTTCTTT.